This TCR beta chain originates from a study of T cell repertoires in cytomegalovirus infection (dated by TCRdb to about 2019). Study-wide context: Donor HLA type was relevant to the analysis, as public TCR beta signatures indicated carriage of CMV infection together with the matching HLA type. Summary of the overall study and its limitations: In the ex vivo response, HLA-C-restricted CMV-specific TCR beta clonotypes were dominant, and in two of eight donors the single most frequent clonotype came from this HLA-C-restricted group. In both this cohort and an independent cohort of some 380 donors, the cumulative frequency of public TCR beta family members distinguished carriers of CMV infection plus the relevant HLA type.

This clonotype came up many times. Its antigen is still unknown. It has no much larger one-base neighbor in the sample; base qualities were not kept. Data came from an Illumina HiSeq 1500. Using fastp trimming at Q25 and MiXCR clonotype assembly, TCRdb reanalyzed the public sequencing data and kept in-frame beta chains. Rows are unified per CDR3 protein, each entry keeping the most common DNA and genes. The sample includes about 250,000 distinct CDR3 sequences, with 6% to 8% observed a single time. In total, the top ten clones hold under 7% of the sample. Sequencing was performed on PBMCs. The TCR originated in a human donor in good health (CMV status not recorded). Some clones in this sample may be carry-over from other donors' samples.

The DNA reads as follows: TGTGCCAGCAGAGCCGGGACAGGGAACACCGGGGAGCTGTTTTTT. The resulting protein is CASRAGTGNTGELFF. The rearrangement combines TRBV2 with TRBJ2-2, with 8 middle bases fitting TRBD1. Trimmed from V: 6 bases; trimmed from J: 1 base; junction bases lacking a gene match: 4. The CDR3 numbers 15 residues from cysteine through phenylalanine. Just the 45-base CDR3 DNA is kept, in frame starting at base 1. CDR1 and CDR2 are read off the germline V gene as SNHLY and FYNNEI. Reference TRBV2 and TRBJ2-2 proteins supply the regions before and after the CDR3; the full variable domain is: EPEVTQTPSHQVTQMGQEVILRCVPISNHLYFYWYRQILGQKVEFLVSFYNNEISEKSEIFDDQFSVERPDGSNFTLKIRSTKLEDSAMYFCASRAGTGNTGELFFGEGSRLTVL.